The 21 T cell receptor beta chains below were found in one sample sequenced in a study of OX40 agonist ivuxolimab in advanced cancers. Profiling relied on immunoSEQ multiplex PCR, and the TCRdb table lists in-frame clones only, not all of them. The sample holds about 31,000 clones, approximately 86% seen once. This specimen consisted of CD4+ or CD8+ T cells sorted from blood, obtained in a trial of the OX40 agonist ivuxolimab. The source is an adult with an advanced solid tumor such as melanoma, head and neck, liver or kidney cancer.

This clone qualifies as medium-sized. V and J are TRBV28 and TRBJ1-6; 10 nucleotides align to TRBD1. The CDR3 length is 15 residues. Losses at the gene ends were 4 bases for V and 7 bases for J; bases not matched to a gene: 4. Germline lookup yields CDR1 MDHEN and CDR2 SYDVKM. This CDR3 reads CASSSGTGDNSPLHF. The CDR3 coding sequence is TGTGCCAGCAGTTCCGGGACAGGGGACAATTCACCCCTCCACTTT.

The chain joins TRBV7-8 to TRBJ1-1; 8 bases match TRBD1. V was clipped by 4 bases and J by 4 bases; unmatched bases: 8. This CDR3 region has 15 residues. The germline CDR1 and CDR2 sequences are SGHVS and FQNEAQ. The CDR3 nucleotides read TGTGCCAGCAGCTCCGTGGACAGGGTAGGCACTGAAGCTTTCTTT. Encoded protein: CASSSVDRVGTEAFF.

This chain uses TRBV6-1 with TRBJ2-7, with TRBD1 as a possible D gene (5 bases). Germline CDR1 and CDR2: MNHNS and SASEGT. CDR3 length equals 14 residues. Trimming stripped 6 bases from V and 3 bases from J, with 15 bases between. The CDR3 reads CASSLGQPGYEQYF. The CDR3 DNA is TGTGCCAGCAGCCTCGGACAACCCGGCTACGAGCAGTACTTC.

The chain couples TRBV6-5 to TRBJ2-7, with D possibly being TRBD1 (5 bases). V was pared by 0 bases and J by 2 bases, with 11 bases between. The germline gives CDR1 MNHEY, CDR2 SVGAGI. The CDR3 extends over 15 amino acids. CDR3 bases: TGTGCCAGCAGTTACTCAGGGGCCTTTACCTACGAGCAGTACTTC. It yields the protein CASSYSGAFTYEQYF.

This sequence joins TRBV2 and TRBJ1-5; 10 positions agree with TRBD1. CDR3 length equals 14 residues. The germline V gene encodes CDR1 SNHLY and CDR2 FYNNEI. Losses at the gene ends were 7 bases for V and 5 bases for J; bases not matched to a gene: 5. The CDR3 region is CASTTGQGYQPQHF. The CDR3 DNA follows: TGTGCCAGCACTACGGGACAGGGGTATCAGCCCCAGCATTTT.

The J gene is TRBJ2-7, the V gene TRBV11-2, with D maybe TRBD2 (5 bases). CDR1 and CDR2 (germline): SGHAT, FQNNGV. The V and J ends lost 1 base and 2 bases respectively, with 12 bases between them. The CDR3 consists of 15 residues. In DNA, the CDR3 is TGTGCCAGCAGCTTAGTTGGAGGATCCCCCTACGAGCAGTACTTC. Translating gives CASSLVGGSPYEQYF. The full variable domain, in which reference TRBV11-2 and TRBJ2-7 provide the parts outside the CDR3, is EAGVAQSPRYKIIEKRQSVAFWCNPISGHATLYWYQQILGQGPKLLIQFQNNGVVDDSQLPKDRFSAERLKGVDSTLKIQPAKLEDSAVYLCASSLVGGSPYEQYFGPGTRLTVT.

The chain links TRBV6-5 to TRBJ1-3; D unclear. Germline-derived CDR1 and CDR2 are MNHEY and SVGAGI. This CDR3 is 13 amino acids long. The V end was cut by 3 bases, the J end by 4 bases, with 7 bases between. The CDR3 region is CASSYSFGNTIYF. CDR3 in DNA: TGTGCCAGCAGTTATAGCTTCGGAAACACCATATATTTT.

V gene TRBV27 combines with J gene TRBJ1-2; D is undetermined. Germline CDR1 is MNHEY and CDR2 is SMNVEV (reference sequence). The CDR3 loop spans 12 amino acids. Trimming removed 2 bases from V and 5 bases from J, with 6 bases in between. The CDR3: CASSLPGYGYTF. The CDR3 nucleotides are TGTGCCAGCAGTTTACCGGGGTATGGCTACACCTTC.

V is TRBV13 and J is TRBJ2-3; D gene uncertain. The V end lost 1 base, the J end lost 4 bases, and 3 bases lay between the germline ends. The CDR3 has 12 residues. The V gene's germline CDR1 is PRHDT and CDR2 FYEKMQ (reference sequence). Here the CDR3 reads CASSLVPDTQYF. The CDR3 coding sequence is TGTGCCAGCAGCTTAGTCCCAGATACGCAGTATTTT.

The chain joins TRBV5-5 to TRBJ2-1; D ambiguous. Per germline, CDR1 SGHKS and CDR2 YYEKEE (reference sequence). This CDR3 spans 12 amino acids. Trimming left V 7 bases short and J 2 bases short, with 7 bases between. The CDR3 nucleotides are TGTGCCAGCCAAAGCCCCTACAATGAGCAGTTCTTC. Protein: CASQSPYNEQFF. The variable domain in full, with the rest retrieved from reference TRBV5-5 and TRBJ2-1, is DAGVTQSPTHLIKTRGQQVTLRCSPISGHKSVSWYQQVLGQGPQFIFQYYEKEERGRGNFPDRFSARQFPNYSSELNVNALLLGDSALYLCASQSPYNEQFFGPGTRLTVL.

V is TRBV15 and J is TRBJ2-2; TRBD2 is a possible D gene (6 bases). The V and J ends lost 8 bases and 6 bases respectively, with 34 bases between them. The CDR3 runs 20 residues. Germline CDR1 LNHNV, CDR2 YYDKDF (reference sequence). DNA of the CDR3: TGTGCCACCGGAGGGACTTTTGGGGCCAGACTGCGAGATGATCCCGGGGAGCTGTTTTTT. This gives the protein CATGGTFGARLRDDPGELFF.

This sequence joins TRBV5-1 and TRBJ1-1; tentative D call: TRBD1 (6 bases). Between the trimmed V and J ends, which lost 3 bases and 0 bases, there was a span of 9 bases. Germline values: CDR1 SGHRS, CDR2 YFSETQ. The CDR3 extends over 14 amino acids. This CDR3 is CASSSGQLNTEAFF. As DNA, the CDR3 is TGCGCCAGCAGCTCCGGACAGCTGAACACTGAAGCTTTCTTT.

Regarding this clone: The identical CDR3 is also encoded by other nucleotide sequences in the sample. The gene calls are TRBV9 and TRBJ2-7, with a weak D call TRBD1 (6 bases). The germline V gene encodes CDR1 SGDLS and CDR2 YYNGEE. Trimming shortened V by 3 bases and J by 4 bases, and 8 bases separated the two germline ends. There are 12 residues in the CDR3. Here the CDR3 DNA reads TGTGCCAGCAGCGGCCAGGGGTACGAGCAGTACTTC. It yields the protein CASSGQGYEQYF.

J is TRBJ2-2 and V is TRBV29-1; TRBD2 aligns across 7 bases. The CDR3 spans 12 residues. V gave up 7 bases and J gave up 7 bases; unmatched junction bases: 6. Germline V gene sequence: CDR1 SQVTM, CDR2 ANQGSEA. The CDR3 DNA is TGCAGCGGTGCCAGGGAGGGCGGGGAGCTGTTTTTT. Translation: CSGAREGGELFF.

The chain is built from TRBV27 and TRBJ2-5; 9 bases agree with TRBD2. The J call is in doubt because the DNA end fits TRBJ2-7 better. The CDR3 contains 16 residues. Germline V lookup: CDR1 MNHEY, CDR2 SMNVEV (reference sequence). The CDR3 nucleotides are TGTGCCAGCAGTCCCGCTCGGGTAGCGGGAGCCTACGAGCAGTACTTC. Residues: CASSPARVAGAYEQYF.

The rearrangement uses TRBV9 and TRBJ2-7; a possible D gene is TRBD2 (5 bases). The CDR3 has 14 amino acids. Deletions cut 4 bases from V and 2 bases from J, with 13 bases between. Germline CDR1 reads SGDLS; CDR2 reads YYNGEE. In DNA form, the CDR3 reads TGTGCCAGCAGCCCAGAGGGCAGGACCTACGAGCAGTACTTC. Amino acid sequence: CASSPEGRTYEQYF.

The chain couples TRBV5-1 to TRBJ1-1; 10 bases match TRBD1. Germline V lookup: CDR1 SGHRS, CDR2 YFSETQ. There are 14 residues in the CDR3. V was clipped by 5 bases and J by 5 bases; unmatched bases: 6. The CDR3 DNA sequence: TGCGCCAGCAGTCCCGGGACAGGGGTGACTGAAGCTTTCTTT. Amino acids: CASSPGTGVTEAFF.

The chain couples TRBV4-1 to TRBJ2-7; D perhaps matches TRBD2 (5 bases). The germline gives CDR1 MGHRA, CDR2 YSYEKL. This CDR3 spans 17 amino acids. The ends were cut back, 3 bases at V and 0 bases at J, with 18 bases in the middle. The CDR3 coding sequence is TGCGCCAGCAGCCAGGAGAACAGCGGTCTTAGCTCCTACGAGCAGTACTTC. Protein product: CASSQENSGLSSYEQYF.

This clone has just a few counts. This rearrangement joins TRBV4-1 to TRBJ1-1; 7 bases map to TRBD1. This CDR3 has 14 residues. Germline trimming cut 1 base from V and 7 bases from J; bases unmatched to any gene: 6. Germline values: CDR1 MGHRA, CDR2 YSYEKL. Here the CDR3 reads CASSQVGDSFEAFF. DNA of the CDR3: TGCGCCAGCAGCCAAGTTGGGGACAGCTTTGAAGCTTTCTTT.

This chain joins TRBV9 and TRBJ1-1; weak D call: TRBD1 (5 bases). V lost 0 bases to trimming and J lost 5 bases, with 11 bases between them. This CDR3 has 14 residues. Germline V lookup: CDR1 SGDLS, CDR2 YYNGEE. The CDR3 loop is CASSVVPEGTEAFF. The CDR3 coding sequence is TGTGCCAGCAGCGTAGTTCCTGAGGGGACTGAAGCTTTCTTT.

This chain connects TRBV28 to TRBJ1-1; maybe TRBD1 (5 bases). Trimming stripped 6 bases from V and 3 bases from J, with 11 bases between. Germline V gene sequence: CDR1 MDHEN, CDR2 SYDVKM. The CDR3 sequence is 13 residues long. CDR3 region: CASSKGTDTEAFF. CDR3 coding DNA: TGTGCCAGCAGCAAGGGGACGGACACTGAAGCTTTCTTT.